A single sample is the source of the 15 T cell receptor beta chains below, sequenced in a study of response to subunit inactivated influenza vaccine. TCRdb called the RT-PCR reads again in MiXCR, with one record for every CDR3 protein. The table includes around 750,000 distinct CDR3 sequences, about 20% detected once. Here the sequenced sample was PBMCs from blood, taken 4 to 6 days after vaccination. These receptors came from a man aged 50-60 years who received an inactivated influenza vaccine.

V gene TRBV29-1 combines with J gene TRBJ2-1, with 9 positions matching TRBD2. The CDR3 runs 15 residues. Per the germline V gene, CDR1 is SQVTM and CDR2 is ANQGSEA. Trimming removed 3 bases from V and 8 bases from J; junction bases left unmatched: 11. The CDR3 protein is CSVDGTASGDYEQFF. CDR3 nucleotide sequence: TGCAGCGTTGATGGGACGGCTAGCGGGGACTATGAGCAGTTCTTC.

This clonotype was detected a few times. The rearrangement joins TRBV4-3 to TRBJ2-1, with D perhaps TRBD1 or TRBD2 (5 bases each). The CDR3 loop spans 12 amino acids. CDR1 is LGHNA and CDR2 is YSLEER in the germline V gene. V shed 5 bases and J shed 15 bases, with 17 bases lying between them. CDR3 loop: CASSNVGAARFF. CDR3 nucleotides: TGCGCCAGCAGCAATGTCGGGGCCGCTCGGTTCTTC.

The V and J genes are TRBV3-1 and TRBJ2-7; 8 bases are shared with TRBD2. Trimming at V came to 2 bases and at J to 4 bases, leaving 10 bases not matched to a gene. This CDR3 is 16 amino acids long. Germline V CDR1 and CDR2: LGHDT, YNNKEL (reference sequence). As DNA, the CDR3 is TGTGCCAGCAGCCAAAACTTACTAGCGGAACTTTACGAGCAGTACTTC. Translated, it gives CASSQNLLAELYEQYF.

The chain employs TRBV24-1 and TRBJ2-1, with 9 bases matching TRBD1. The V gene's germline CDR1 is KGHDR and CDR2 SFDVKD. This CDR3 is 16 amino acids long. Trimming at V came to 0 bases and at J to 6 bases, leaving 5 bases not matched to a gene. The CDR3 DNA reads TGTGCCACCAGTGATTTGCCTCCGGGACAGGGCAATGAGCAGTTCTTC. Protein: CATSDLPPGQGNEQFF.

The chain has TRBV5-1 and TRBJ1-6; TRBD1 agrees at 10 bases. There are 15 residues in the CDR3. The germline gives CDR1 SGHRS, CDR2 YFSETQ. V gave up 3 bases and J gave up 9 bases; unmatched junction bases: 6. CDR3 sequence reads: CASSSGQGRGSPLHF. The CDR3 nucleotides are TGCGCCAGCAGCTCGGGACAGGGGAGAGGTTCACCCCTCCACTTT.

This chain uses TRBV21-1 with TRBJ2-2; TRBD1, the table's D call, was not compared with the DNA. TRBV21-1 is deemed a pseudogene. This CDR3 is built from 17 residues. CDR3 in DNA: TGTGCCAGCAGCAAAGCATCCGGGACAGGGGCGGCCGGGGAGCTGTTTTTT. Translating gives CASSKASGTGAAGELFF.

V gene TRBV7-9 combines with J gene TRBJ1-4; no clear D. The CDR3 length is 15 residues. The V and J ends lost 5 bases and 5 bases respectively, with 15 bases between them. Looked up from germline, CDR1 is SEHNR and CDR2 is FQNEAQ (reference sequence). The CDR3, as DNA: TGTGCCAGCAGCGTTGACGGGTATTCCAATGAAAAACTGTTTTTT. Its protein is CASSVDGYSNEKLFF.

This clonotype was observed a single time. The rearrangement joins TRBV4-2 to TRBJ1-2; 7 positions match TRBD1. V dropped 1 base and J dropped 4; count of bases not matched to a gene: 3. CDR3 length: 14 residues. Germline CDR1 reads LGHNA; CDR2 reads YNFKEQ. CDR3 in amino acids: CASSQGHRGYGYTF. CDR3 bases: TGTGCCAGCAGCCAAGGTCACAGGGGCTATGGCTACACCTTC.

There are a few counts of this clonotype. The chain employs TRBV6-6 and TRBJ2-7; the D is unclear. V was clipped by 6 bases and J by 3 bases, with 9 bases between them. The germline CDR1 and CDR2 sequences are MNHNY and SVGAGI (reference sequence). This CDR3 comprises 12 residues. CDR3 protein: CASSRYNYEQYF. The CDR3 bases are TGTGCCAGCAGCCGATACAACTACGAGCAGTACTTC.

This clonotype has just a few counts. The rearrangement links TRBV9 to TRBJ2-2, with D unresolved. This CDR3 contains 16 residues. Germline-derived CDR1 and CDR2 are SGDLS and YYNGEE. Trimming pared 4 bases from V and 1 base from J, leaving 14 bases between. CDR3: CASSKSSLLNTGELFF. CDR3 sequence (DNA): TGTGCCAGCAGCAAAAGTAGCCTACTGAACACCGGGGAGCTGTTTTTT.

The V and J genes are TRBV9 and TRBJ2-1, with 11 bases matching TRBD2. The CDR3 extends over 16 amino acids. Germline CDR1 and CDR2: SGDLS and YYNGEE. Trimming at V came to 1 base and at J to 9 bases, leaving 9 bases not matched to a gene. The CDR3 loop reads CASSVQGTSGRSEQFF. The DNA for the CDR3 is TGTGCCAGCAGCGTACAGGGGACTAGCGGAAGGAGTGAGCAGTTCTTC.

This clonotype appeared a few times. The chain employs TRBV25-1 and TRBJ2-7, with a weak D call TRBD1 (6 bases). In germline, CDR1 is MGHDK, CDR2 SYGVNS. The V end lost 3 bases, the J end lost 0 bases, and 9 bases lay between the germline ends. The CDR3 runs to 14 residues. This CDR3 reads CASSDTGSSYEQYF. CDR3 in DNA: TGTGCCAGCAGTGATACAGGGAGCTCCTACGAGCAGTACTTC.

In its sample, this clonotype was seen many times. This chain joins TRBV29-1 and TRBJ2-3, with 9 bases aligning to TRBD2. Germline CDR1 is SQVTM and CDR2 is ANQGSEA. The CDR3 has 14 residues. The J segment lost 5 bases and the V segment lost 4 bases, leaving 7 bases of the junction unmatched. In nucleotides, the CDR3 is TGCAGCGTTGCGGTAGCGGGAGTACAAGATACGCAGTATTTT. Residues: CSVAVAGVQDTQYF.

CDR3 sequence (DNA): TGTGCCAGCAGCCAGGGGGGTGAGGGAATTCCTGGCTACACCTTC. This translates into CASSQGGEGIPGYTF. V usage is TRBV3-1 and J usage is TRBJ1-2, with D possibly matching TRBD1 (5 bases). This CDR3 has 15 residues. V gave up 3 bases and J gave up 7 bases, with 18 bases separating them. CDR1 is LGHDT, CDR2 YNNKEL, per germline (reference sequence).

V usage is TRBV20-1 and J usage is TRBJ2-7; D tentatively fits TRBD1 or TRBD2 (5 bases each). Germline CDR1 is DFQATT and CDR2 is SNEGSKA (reference sequence). Trimming removed 3 bases at V and 2 bases at J, with 11 bases between. CDR3 length: 13 residues. DNA of the CDR3: TGCAGTGCTAGTCGGGACGCCACCTACGAGCAGTACTTC. Translating gives CSASRDATYEQYF.